This T cell receptor beta chain was recorded in a study of cytomegalovirus exposure and HLA in healthy donors. The CDR3 loop spans 15 amino acids. The V and J ends lost 10 bases and 1 base respectively, with 20 bases between them. Germline CDR1 MNHNS, CDR2 SASEGT. The primer mix had 60 Vbeta and 13 Jbeta primers. TCRdb keeps only in-frame clones here, not all; method: immunoSEQ multiplex PCR. This repertoire includes some 72,000 clones. The chain employs TRBV6-1 and TRBJ2-7, with a possible D match to TRBD2 (6 bases). This sequence was found in a man younger than 40 in good health and CMV-seronegative. Sample: PBMCs. The DNA for the CDR3 is TGTGCCACCGAGAGGAGCGGCGGGGTTTCCTACGAGCAGTACTTC. It encodes CATERSGGVSYEQYF.